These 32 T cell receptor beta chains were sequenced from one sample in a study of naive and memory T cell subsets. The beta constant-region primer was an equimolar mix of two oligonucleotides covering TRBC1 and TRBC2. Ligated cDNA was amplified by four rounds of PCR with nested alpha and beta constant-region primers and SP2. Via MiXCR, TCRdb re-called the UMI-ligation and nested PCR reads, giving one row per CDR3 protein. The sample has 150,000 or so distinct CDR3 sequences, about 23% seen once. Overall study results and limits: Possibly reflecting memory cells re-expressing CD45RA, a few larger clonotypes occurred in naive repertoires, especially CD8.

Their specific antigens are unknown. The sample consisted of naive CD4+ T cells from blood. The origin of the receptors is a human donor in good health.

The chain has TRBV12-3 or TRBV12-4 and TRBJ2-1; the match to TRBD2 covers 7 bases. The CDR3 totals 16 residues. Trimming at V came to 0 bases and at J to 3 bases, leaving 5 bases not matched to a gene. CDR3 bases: TGTGCCAGCAGTTTAGCCCGAGGCGGGAGCTACAATGAGCAGTTCTTC. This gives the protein CASSLARGGSYNEQFF.

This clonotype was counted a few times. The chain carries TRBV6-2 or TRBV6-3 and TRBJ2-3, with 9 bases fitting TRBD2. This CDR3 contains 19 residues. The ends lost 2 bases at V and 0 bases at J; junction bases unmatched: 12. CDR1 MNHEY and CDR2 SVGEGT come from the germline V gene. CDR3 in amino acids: CASSYLLAGTRISTDTQYF. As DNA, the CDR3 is TGTGCCAGCAGTTACCTCCTAGCGGGGACCCGGATTAGCACAGATACGCAGTATTTT.

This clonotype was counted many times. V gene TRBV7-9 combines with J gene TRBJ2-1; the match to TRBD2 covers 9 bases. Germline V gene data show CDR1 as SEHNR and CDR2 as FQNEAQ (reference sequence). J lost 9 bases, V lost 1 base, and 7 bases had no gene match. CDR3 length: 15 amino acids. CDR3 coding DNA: TGTGCCAGCAGCTTAGTAGCGGGAGTTCCTAGTGAGCAGTTCTTC. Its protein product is CASSLVAGVPSEQFF.

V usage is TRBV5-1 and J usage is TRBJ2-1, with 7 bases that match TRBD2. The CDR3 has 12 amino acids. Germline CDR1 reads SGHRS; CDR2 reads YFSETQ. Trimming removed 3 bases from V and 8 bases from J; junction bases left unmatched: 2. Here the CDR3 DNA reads TGCGCCAGCAGCTATACTAGCGATGAGCAGTTCTTC. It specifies CASSYTSDEQFF.

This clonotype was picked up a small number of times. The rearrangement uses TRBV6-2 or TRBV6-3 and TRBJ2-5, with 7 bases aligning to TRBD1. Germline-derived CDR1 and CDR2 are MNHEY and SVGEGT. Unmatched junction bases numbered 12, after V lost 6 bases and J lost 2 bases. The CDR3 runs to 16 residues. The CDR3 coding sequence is TGTGCCAGCAGCCACGAGGGACAGACGTTTCAAGAGACCCAGTACTTC. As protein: CASSHEGQTFQETQYF.

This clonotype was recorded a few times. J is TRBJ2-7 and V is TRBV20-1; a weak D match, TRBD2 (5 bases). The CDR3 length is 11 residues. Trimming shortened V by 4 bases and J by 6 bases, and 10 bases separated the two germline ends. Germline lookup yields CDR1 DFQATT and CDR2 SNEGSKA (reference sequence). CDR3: CSATPGLEQYF. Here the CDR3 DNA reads TGCAGTGCTACACCCGGACTCGAGCAGTACTTC.

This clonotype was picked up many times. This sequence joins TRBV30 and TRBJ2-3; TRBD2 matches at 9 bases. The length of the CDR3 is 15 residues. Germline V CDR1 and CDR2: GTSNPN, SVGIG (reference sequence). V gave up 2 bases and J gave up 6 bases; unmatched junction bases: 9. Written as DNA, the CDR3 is TGTGCCTGGAGTATAAGCGGGAGGCTTATGGATACGCAGTATTTT. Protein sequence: CAWSISGRLMDTQYF.

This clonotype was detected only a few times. The CDR3 here is CASSDGPSSYNEQFF. CDR3 sequence (DNA): TGTGCCAGCAGTGACGGCCCGAGCTCCTACAATGAGCAGTTCTTC. This sequence joins TRBV6-4 and TRBJ2-1; D not certain. CDR3 length: 15 amino acids. Germline CDR1 MRHNA, CDR2 SNTAGT. The V gene lost 2 bases and the J gene lost 0 bases, with 8 bases spanning the gap.

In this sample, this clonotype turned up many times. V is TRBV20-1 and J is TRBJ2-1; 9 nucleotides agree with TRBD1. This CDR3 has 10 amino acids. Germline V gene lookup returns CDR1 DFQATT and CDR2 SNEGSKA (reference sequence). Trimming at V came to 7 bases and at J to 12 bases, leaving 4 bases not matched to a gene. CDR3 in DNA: TGCAGTGAAAGGGGACAGGGGCAGTTCTTC. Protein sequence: CSERGQGQFF.

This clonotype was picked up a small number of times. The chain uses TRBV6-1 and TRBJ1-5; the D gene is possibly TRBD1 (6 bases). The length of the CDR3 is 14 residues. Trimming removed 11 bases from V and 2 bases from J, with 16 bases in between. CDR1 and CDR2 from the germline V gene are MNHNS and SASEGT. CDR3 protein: CAGNTGGGNQPQHF. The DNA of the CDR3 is TGTGCCGGTAACACCGGGGGCGGCAATCAGCCCCAGCATTTT.

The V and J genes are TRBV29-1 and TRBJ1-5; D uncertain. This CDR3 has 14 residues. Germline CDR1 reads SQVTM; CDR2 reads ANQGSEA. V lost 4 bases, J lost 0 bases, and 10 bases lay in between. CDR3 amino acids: CSVVTGNSNQPQHF. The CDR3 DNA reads TGCAGCGTTGTGACCGGGAATAGCAATCAGCCCCAGCATTTT.

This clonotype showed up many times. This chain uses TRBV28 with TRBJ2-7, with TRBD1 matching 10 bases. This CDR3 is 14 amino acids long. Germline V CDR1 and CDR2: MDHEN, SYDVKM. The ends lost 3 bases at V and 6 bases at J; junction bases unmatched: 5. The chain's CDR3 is CASSLGGQGTEQYF. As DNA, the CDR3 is TGTGCCAGCAGTTTGGGGGGACAGGGGACCGAGCAGTACTTC.

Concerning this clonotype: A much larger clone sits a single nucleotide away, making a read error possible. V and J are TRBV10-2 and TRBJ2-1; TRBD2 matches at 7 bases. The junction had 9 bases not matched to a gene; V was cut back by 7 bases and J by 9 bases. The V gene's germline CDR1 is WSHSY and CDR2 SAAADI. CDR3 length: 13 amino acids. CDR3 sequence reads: CASIRAGVFEQFF. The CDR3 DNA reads TGCGCCAGCATCAGGGCGGGAGTGTTTGAGCAGTTCTTC.

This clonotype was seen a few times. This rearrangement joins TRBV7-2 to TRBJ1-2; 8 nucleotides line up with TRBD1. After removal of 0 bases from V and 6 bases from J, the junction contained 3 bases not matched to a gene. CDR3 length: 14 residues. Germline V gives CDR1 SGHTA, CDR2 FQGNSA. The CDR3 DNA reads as TGTGCCAGCAGCTTAGCGGGCAGGGGGCATGGCTACACCTTC. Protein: CASSLAGRGHGYTF.

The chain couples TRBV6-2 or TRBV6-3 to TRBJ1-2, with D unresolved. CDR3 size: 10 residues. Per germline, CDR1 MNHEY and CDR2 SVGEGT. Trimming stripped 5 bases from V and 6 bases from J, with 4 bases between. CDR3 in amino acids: CASSVHGYTF. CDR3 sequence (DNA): TGTGCCAGCAGTGTTCATGGCTACACCTTC.

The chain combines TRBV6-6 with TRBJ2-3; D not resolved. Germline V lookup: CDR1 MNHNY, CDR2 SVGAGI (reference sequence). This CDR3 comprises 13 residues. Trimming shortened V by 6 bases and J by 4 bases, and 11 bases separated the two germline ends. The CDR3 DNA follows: TGTGCCAGCAGACCCGAAGCGTCAGATACGCAGTATTTT. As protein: CASRPEASDTQYF.

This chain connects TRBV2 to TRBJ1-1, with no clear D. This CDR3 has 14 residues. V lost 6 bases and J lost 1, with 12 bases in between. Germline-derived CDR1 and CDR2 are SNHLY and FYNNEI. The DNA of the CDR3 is TGTGCCAGCAGCCTTTCATGGACGAACACTGAAGCTTTCTTT. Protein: CASSLSWTNTEAFF.

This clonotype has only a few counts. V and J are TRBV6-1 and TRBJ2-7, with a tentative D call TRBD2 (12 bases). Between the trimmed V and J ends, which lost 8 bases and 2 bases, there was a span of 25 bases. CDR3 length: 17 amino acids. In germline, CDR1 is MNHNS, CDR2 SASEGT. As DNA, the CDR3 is TGTGCCAGCCGGGACAGGGGGGCTAGCGGGAGGGCCTACGAGCAGTACTTC. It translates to CASRDRGASGRAYEQYF.

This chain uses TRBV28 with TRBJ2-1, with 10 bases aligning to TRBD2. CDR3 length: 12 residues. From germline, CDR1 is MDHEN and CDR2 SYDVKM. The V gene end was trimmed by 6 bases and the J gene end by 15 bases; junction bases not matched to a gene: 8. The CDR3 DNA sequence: TGTGCCAGCAGCCCCAGCGGGAGGGCCCTGTTCTTC. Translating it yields CASSPSGRALFF.

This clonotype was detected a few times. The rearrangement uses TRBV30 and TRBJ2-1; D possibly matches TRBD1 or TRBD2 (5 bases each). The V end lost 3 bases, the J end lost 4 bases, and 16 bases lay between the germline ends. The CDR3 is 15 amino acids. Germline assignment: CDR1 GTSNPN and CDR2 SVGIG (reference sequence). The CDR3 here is CAWSLDGGGYNEQFF. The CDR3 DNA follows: TGTGCCTGGAGCTTAGATGGGGGTGGGTACAATGAGCAGTTCTTC.

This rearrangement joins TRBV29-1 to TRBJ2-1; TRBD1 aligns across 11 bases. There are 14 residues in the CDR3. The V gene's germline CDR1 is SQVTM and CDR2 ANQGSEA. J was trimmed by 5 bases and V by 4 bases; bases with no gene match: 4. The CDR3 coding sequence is TGCAGCGTTGTCTCGGACAGGGGGCACAATGAGCAGTTCTTC. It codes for CSVVSDRGHNEQFF.

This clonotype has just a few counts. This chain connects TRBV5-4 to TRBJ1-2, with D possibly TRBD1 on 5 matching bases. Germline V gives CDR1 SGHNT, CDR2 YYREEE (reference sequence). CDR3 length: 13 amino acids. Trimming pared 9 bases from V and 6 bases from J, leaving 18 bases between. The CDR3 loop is CATEDGQGNGYTF. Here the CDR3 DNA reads TGTGCCACCGAAGACGGCCAGGGAAATGGCTACACCTTC.

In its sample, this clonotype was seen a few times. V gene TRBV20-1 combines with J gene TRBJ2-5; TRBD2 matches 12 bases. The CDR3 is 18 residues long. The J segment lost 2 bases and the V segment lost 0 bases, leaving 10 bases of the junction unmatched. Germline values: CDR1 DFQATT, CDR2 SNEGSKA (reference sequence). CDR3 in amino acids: CSARDKGTSGLEQETQYF. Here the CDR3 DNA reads TGCAGTGCTAGAGATAAGGGGACTAGCGGGTTGGAACAAGAGACCCAGTACTTC.

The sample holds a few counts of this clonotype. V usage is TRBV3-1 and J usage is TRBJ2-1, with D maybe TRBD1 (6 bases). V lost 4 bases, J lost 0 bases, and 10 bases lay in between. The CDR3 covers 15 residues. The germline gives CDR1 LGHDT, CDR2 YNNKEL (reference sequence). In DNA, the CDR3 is TGTGCCAGCAGCCCGGACAGTAGCTCCTACAATGAGCAGTTCTTC. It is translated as CASSPDSSSYNEQFF.

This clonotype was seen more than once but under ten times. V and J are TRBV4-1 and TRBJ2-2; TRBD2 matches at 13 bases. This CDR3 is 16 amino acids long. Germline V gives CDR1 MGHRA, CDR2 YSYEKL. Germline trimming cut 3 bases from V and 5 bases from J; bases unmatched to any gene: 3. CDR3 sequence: CASSQGLAGITGELFF. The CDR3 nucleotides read TGCGCCAGCAGCCAGGGACTAGCGGGAATAACCGGGGAGCTGTTTTTT.

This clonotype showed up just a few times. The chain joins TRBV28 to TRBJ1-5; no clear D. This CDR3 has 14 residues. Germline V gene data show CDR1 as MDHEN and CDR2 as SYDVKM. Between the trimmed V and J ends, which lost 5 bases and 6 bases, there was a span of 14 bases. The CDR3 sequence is CASSPLGAGQPQHF. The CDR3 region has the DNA TGTGCCAGCAGTCCTTTGGGCGCGGGTCAGCCCCAGCATTTT.

CDR3: CASSLGLASYEQYF. CDR3 coding DNA: TGTGCCAGCAGCTTAGGCCTAGCGTCTTACGAGCAGTACTTC. The gene calls are TRBV11-3 and TRBJ2-7, with D perhaps matching TRBD2 (6 bases). The germline gives CDR1 SGHNT, CDR2 YENEEA. The CDR3 runs to 14 residues. Trimming left V 1 base short and J 4 bases short, with 11 bases between.

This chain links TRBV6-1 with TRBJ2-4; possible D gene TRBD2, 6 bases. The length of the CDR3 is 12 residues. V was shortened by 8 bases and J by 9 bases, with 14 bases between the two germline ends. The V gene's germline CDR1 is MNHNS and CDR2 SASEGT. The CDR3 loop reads CASSMEGFIQYF. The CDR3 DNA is TGTGCCAGCTCCATGGAGGGGTTCATTCAGTACTTC.

CDR3 sequence reads: CASSLNPLAAAGELFF. For the CDR3, the DNA is TGTGCCAGCAGCTTAAACCCCCTGGCGGCGGCCGGGGAGCTGTTTTTT. This chain joins TRBV7-4 and TRBJ2-2; no reliable D call. Germline CDR1 reads SGHVT; CDR2 reads SQSDAQ. Trimming cost V 2 bases and J 6 bases, with 16 bases left between them. This CDR3 has 16 amino acids.

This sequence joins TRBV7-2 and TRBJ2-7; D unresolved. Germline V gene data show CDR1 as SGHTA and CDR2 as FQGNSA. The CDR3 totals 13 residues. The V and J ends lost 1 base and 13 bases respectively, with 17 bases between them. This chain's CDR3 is CASSLEARASSYF. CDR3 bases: TGTGCCAGCAGCTTAGAGGCCCGAGCGTCTTCCTACTTC. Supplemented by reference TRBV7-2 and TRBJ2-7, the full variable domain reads GAGVSQSPSNKVTEKGKDVELRCDPISGHTALYWYRQSLGQGLEFLIYFQGNSAPDKSGLPSDRFSAERTGGSVSTLTIQRTQQEDSAVYLCASSLEARASSYFGPGTRLTVT.

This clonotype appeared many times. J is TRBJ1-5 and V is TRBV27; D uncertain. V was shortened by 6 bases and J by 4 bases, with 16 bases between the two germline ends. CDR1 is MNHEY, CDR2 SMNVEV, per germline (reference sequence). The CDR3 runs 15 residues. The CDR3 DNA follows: TGTGCCAGCAGCAAGACTGCAGCGGGGAATCAGCCCCAGCATTTT. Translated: CASSKTAAGNQPQHF.

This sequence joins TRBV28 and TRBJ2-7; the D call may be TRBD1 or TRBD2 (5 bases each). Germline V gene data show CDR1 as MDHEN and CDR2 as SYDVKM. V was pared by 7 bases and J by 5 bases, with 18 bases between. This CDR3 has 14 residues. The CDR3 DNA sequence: TGTGCCAGCATCTTAACCGGGGCCCCGGACGAGCAGTACTTC. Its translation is CASILTGAPDEQYF.